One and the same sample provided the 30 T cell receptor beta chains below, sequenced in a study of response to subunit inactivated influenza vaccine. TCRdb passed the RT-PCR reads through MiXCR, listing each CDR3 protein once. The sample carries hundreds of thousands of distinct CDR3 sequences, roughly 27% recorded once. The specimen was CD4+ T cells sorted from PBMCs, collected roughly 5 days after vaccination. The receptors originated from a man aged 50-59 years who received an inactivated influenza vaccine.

The CDR3 DNA is TGTGCCAGCACCTTTACGAGATTGAGCACAGATACGCAGTATTTT. This codes for CASTFTRLSTDTQYF. The chain combines TRBV11-2 with TRBJ2-3; no reliable D call. Germline CDR1 is SGHAT and CDR2 is FQNNGV. The CDR3 length is 15 residues. V was shortened by 7 bases and J by 0 bases, with 14 bases between the two germline ends.

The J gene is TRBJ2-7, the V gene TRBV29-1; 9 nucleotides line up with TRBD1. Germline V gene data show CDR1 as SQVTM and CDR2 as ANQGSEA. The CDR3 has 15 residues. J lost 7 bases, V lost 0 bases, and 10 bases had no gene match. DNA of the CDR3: TGCAGCGTTGAAGAATCTCGGACAGGGGCTGGGGAGCAGTACTTC. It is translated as CSVEESRTGAGEQYF.

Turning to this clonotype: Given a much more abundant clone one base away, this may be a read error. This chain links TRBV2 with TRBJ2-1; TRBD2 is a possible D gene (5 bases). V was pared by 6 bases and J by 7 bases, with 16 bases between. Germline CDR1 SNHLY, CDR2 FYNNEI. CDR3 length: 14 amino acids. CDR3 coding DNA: TGTGCCAGCAGATTTAGACCAGCGGTAAATGAGCAGTTCTTC. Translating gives CASRFRPAVNEQFF.

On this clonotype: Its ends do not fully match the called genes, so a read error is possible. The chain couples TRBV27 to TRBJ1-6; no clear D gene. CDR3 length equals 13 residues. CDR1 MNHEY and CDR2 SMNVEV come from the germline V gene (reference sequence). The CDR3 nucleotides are TGTGCCAGCAGTTTCCGTAGCCGTTCACACCTCCACTTT. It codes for CASSFRSRSHLHF.

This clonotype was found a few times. The CDR3 spells CASSLAVGHQETQYF. The CDR3 nucleotides are TGTGCCAGCAGCTTAGCAGTAGGCCACCAAGAGACCCAGTACTTC. The rearrangement uses TRBV7-9 and TRBJ2-5; D remains ambiguous. V gave up 0 bases and J gave up 0 bases, with 8 bases separating them. This CDR3 is built from 15 residues. Germline V gene sequence: CDR1 SEHNR, CDR2 FQNEAQ (reference sequence).

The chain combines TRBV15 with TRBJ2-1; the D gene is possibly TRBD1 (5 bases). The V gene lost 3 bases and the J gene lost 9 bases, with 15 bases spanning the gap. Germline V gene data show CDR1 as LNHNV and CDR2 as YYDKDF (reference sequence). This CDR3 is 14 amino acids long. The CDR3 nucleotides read TGTGCCACCAGCAGGGACACGATCGTAACTGAGCAGTTCTTC. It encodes CATSRDTIVTEQFF.

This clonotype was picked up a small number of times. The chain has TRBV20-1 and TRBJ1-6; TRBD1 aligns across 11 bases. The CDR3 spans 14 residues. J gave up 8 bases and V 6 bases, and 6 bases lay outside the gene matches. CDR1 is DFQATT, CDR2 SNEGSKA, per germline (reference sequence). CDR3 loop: CSARTGGEDSPLHF. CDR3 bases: TGCAGTGCCAGGACAGGGGGCGAGGATTCACCCCTCCACTTT.

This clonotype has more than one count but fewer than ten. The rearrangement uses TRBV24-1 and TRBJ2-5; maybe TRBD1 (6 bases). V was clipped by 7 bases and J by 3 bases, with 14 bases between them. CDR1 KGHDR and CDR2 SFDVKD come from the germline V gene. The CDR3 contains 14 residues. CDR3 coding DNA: TGTGCCACCAGCCCCTCAGGGGCCAAAGAGACCCAGTACTTC. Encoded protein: CATSPSGAKETQYF.

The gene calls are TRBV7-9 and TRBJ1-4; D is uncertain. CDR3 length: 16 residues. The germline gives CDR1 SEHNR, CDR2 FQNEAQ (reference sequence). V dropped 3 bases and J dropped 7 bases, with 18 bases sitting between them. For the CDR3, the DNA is TGTGCCAGCAGCTTTTCACCGGGAAGCAGGCCTGAAAAACTGTTTTTT. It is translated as CASSFSPGSRPEKLFF.

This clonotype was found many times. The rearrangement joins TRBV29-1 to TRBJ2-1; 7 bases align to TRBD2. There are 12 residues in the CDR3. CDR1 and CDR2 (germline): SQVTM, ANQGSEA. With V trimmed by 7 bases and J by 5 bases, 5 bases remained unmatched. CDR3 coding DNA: TGCAGCGGGGACTACCTAAACAATGAGCAGTTCTTC. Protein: CSGDYLNNEQFF.

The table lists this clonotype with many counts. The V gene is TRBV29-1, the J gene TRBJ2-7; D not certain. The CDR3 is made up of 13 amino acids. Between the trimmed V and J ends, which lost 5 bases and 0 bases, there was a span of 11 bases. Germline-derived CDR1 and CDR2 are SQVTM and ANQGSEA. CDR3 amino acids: CSVLPGDSYEQYF. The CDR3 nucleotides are TGCAGCGTTCTTCCAGGAGACTCCTACGAGCAGTACTTC.

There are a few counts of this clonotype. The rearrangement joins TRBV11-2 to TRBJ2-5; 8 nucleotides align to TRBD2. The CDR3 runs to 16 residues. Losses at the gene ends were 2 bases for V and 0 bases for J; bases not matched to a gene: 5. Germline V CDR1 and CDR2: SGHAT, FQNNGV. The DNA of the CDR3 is TGTGCCAGCAGCTTAATCCGGGGGGGGTACCAAGAGACCCAGTACTTC. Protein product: CASSLIRGGYQETQYF.

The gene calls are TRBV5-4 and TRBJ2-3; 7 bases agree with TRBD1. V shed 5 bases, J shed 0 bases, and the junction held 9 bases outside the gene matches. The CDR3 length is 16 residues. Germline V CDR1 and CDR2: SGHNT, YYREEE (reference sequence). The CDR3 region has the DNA TGTGCCAGCAGACCAGCCGGGACAGCTAGCACAGATACGCAGTATTTT. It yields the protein CASRPAGTASTDTQYF.

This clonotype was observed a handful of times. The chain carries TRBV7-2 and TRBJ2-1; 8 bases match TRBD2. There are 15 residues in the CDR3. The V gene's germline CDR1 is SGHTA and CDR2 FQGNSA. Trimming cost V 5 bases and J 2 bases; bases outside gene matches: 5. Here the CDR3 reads CASSQAAGAYNEQFF. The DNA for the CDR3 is TGTGCCAGCAGCCAAGCAGCGGGGGCCTACAATGAGCAGTTCTTC.

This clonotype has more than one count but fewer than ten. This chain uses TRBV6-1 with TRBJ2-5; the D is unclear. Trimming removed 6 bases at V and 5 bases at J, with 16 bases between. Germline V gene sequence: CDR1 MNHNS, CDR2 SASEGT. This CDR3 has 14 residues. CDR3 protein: CASRLDPPAETQYF. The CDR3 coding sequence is TGTGCCAGCAGGCTAGACCCGCCGGCGGAGACCCAGTACTTC.

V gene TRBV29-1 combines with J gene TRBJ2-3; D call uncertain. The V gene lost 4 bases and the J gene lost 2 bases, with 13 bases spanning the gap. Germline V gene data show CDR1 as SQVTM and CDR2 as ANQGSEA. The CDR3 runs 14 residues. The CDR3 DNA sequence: TGCAGCGTTGTGGTGACGTCAACCACAGATACGCAGTATTTT. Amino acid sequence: CSVVVTSTTDTQYF.

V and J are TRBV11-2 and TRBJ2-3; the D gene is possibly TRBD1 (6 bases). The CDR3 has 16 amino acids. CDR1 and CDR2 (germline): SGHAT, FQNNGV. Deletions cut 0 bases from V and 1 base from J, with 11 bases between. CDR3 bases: TGTGCCAGCAGCTTAGAGGGGGCGCGTGGCACAGATACGCAGTATTTT. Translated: CASSLEGARGTDTQYF.

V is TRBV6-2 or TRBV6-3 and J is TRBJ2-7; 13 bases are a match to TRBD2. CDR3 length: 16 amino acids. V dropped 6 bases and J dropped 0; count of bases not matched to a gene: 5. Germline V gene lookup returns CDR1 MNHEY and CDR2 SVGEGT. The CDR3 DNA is TGTGCCAGCAGACCAGGACTAGCGGGGGCCTCCTACGAGCAGTACTTC. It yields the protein CASRPGLAGASYEQYF.

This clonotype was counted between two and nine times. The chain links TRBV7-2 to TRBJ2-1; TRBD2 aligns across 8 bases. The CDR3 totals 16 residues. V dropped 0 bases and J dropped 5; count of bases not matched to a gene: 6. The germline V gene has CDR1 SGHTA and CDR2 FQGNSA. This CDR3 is CASSLAGAGVHNEQFF. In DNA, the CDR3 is TGTGCCAGCAGCTTAGCTGGAGCGGGAGTTCACAATGAGCAGTTCTTC.

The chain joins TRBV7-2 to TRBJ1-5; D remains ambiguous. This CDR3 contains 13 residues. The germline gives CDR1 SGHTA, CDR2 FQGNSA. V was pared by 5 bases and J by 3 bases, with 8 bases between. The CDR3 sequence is CASSTLHNQPQHF. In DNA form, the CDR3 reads TGTGCCAGCAGCACCCTACACAATCAGCCCCAGCATTTT.

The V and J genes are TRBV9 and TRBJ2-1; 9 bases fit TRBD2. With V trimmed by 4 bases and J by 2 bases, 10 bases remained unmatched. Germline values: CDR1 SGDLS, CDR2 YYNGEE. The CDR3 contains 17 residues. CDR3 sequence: CASSPRQTSGTYNEQFF. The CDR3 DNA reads TGTGCCAGCAGCCCCCGCCAGACTAGCGGCACCTACAATGAGCAGTTCTTC. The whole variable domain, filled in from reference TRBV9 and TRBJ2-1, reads DSGVTQTPKHLITATGQRVTLRCSPRSGDLSVYWYQQSLDQGLQFLIQYYNGEERAKGNILERFSAQQFPDLHSELNLSSLELGDSALYFCASSPRQTSGTYNEQFFGPGTRLTVL.

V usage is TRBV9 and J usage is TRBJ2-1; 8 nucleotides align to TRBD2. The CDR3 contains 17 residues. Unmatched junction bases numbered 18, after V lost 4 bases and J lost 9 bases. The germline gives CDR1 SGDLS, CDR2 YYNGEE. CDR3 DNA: TGTGCCAGCAGCCTAACCCCGGCGGGAGGACGTGGGTTTGAGCAGTTCTTC. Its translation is CASSLTPAGGRGFEQFF.

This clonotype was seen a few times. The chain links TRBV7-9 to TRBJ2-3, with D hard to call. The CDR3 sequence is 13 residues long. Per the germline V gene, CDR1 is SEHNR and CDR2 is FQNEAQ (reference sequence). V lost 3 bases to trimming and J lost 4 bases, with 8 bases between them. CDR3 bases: TGTGCCAGCAGCTTGATAGGTGCAGATACGCAGTATTTT. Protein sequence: CASSLIGADTQYF. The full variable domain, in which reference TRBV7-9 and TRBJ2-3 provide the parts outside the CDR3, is DTGVSQNPRHKITKRGQNVTFRCDPISEHNRLYWYRQTLGQGPEFLTYFQNEAQLEKSRLLSDRFSAERPKGSFSTLEIQRTEQGDSAMYLCASSLIGADTQYFGPGTRLTVL.

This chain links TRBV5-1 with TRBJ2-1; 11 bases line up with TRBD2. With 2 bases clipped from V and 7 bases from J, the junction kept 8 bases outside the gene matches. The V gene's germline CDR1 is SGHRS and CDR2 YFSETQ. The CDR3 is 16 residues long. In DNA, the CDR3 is TGCGCCAGCAGCTTATTCACTAGCGGGAGTGTGAATGAGCAGTTCTTC. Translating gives CASSLFTSGSVNEQFF.

The CDR3 loop reads CSARNLGGPQHF. Here the CDR3 DNA reads TGCAGTGCTAGAAACCTAGGGGGGCCCCAGCATTTT. The chain has TRBV20-1 and TRBJ1-5, with D tentatively TRBD1 (6 bases). Germline assignment: CDR1 DFQATT and CDR2 SNEGSKA (reference sequence). The CDR3 contains 12 residues. V dropped 2 bases and J dropped 9 bases, with 11 bases sitting between them.

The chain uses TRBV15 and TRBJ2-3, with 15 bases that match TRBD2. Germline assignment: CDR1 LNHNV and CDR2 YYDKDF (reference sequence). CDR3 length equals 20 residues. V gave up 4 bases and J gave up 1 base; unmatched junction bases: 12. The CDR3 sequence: CATSTGLAGGGYWGTDTQYF. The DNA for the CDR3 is TGTGCCACCAGCACGGGACTAGCGGGAGGAGGATATTGGGGCACAGATACGCAGTATTTT.

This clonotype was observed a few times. In nucleotides, the CDR3 is TGTGCCAGCAGTTTTATGTCGGGCAGCACAGATACGCAGTATTTT. Protein: CASSFMSGSTDTQYF. The rearrangement uses TRBV28 and TRBJ2-3; no firm D call. V lost 3 bases, J lost 0 bases, and 10 bases lay in between. The CDR3 has 15 residues. CDR1 MDHEN and CDR2 SYDVKM come from the germline V gene.

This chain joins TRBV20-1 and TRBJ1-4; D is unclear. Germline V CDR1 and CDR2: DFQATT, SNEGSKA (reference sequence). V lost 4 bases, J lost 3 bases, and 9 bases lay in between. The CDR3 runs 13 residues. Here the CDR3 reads CSAIRSANEKLFF. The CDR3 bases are TGCAGTGCTATCCGGTCAGCTAATGAAAAACTGTTTTTT.

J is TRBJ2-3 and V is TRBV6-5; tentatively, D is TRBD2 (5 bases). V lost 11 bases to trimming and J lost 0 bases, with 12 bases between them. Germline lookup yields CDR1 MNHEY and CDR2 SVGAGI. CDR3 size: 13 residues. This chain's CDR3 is CAARDHSTDTQYF. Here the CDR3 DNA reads TGTGCCGCCCGGGATCACAGCACAGATACGCAGTATTTT.

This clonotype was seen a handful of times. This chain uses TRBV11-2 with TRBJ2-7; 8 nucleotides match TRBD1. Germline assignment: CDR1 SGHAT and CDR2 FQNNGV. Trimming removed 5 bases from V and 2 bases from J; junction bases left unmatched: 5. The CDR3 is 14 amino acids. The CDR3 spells CASSIDRGTYEQYF. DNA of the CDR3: TGTGCCAGCAGCATCGACAGGGGTACCTACGAGCAGTACTTC.